This entry lists 30 T cell receptor beta chains sequenced from one sample in a study of Ad26.COV2.S vaccination and SARS-CoV-2 variants. Treatment reported: around 19 received Ad26.COV2.S at low or high dose, single or two shots; roughly 5 received placebo; per-sample allocation not given. The samples were gathered on day 63 after the first injection of vaccine or placebo. Profiling relied on immunoSEQ multiplex PCR, and the TCRdb table lists in-frame clones only, not all of them. This sample has some 450,000 clones, with less than 95% found just once. Sequencing used peripheral blood, obtained in a trial of Ad26.COV2.S vaccine versus placebo. Source of these receptors: a person between 18 and 65 years old who received the Ad26.COV2.S COVID-19 vaccine or a placebo.

The V call is TRBV7-9, the J call TRBJ2-7; TRBD1 matches at 8 bases. CDR3 size: 15 residues. Germline CDR1 SEHNR, CDR2 FQNEAQ (reference sequence). J was trimmed by 6 bases and V by 5 bases; bases with no gene match: 12. The CDR3 sequence: CASSIGTGYSIEQYF. In nucleotides, the CDR3 is TGTGCCAGCAGCATCGGGACAGGTTATTCGATCGAGCAGTACTTC.

This chain uses TRBV20-1 with TRBJ2-3; possibly TRBD1 for D (5 bases). CDR1 is DFQATT and CDR2 is SNEGSKA in the germline V gene (reference sequence). The ends were cut back, 3 bases at V and 6 bases at J, with 10 bases in the middle. There are 12 residues in the CDR3. As DNA, the CDR3 is TGCAGTGCTAGTCCATCAGGGGATACGCAGTATTTT. Translated, it gives CSASPSGDTQYF.

V gene TRBV15 combines with J gene TRBJ2-5; a weak D match, TRBD1 (5 bases). The V end lost 6 bases, the J end lost 1 base, and 9 bases lay between the germline ends. CDR3 length: 13 amino acids. Germline values: CDR1 LNHNV, CDR2 YYDKDF (reference sequence). The CDR3 protein is CATRRGIQETQYF. Here the CDR3 DNA reads TGTGCCACCAGAAGGGGTATCCAAGAGACCCAGTACTTC. The full variable domain, in which reference TRBV15 and TRBJ2-5 provide the parts outside the CDR3, is DAMVIQNPRYQVTQFGKPVTLSCSQTLNHNVMYWYQQKSSQAPKLLFHYYDKDFNNEADTPDNFQSRRPNTSFCFLDIRSPGLGDTAMYLCATRRGIQETQYFGPGTRLLVL.

This chain connects TRBV25-1 to TRBJ2-3, with D possibly being TRBD1 or TRBD2 (6 bases each). Germline values: CDR1 MGHDK, CDR2 SYGVNS. Trimming stripped 5 bases from V and 6 bases from J, with 18 bases between. The CDR3 is 15 residues long. The DNA for the CDR3 is TGTGCCAGCAGTTTATTTGGGAGGACAGTGGATACGCAGTATTTT. The encoded protein is CASSLFGRTVDTQYF.

The rearrangement links TRBV28 to TRBJ1-4; no definite D call. The CDR3 is 14 residues long. Trimming shortened V by 6 bases and J by 4 bases, and 12 bases separated the two germline ends. Germline CDR1 reads MDHEN; CDR2 reads SYDVKM. The chain's CDR3 is CASSPRGNNEKLFF. CDR3 sequence (DNA): TGTGCCAGCAGCCCCCGAGGCAATAATGAAAAACTGTTTTTT. The entire variable domain, with the rest obtained from reference TRBV28 and TRBJ1-4, is as follows: DVKVTQSSRYLVKRTGEKVFLECVQDMDHENMFWYRQDPGLGLRLIYFSYDVKMKEKGDIPEGYSVSREKKERFSLILESASTNQTSMYLCASSPRGNNEKLFFGSGTQLSVL.

The chain uses TRBV3-1 (or the pseudogene TRBV3-2) and TRBJ2-7; tentatively, D is TRBD1 or TRBD2 (6 bases each). With 4 bases removed from V and 0 bases from J, the gap between germline ends came to 13 bases. CDR3 length: 15 residues. Germline V gene sequence: CDR1 LGHDT, CDR2 YNNKEL (reference sequence). CDR3 DNA sequence: TGTGCCAGCAGCCCGCGACTAGGGGGCTCCTACGAGCAGTACTTC. It translates to CASSPRLGGSYEQYF.

V gene TRBV7-6 combines with J gene TRBJ1-4; 7 bases fit TRBD1. J lost 14 bases, V lost 2 bases, and 5 bases had no gene match. From germline, CDR1 is SGHVS and CDR2 FNYEAQ. The length of the CDR3 is 12 residues. The CDR3, as DNA: TGTGCCAGCAGCTTAAAGGGGGCCTTTCTGTTTTTT. Amino acids: CASSLKGAFLFF.

V and J are TRBV7-2 and TRBJ2-7; D call uncertain. The CDR3 runs to 17 residues. The germline V and J ends were trimmed by 1 base and 1 base, with 17 bases remaining between them. CDR1 is SGHTA, CDR2 FQGNSA, per germline. CDR3 protein: CASSLGRTVGHSYEQYF. CDR3 DNA: TGTGCCAGCAGCTTAGGAAGGACCGTTGGCCATTCCTACGAGCAGTACTTC.

The V and J genes are TRBV5-1 and TRBJ2-3; no clear D gene. The CDR3 consists of 15 residues. From germline, CDR1 is SGHRS and CDR2 YFSETQ. V was pared by 0 bases and J by 6 bases, with 14 bases between. The CDR3 bases are TGCGCCAGCAGCTTGGCTGGTTTGGGTATGGATACGCAGTATTTT. Amino acids: CASSLAGLGMDTQYF.

The chain has TRBV5-4 and TRBJ2-2; TRBD1 agrees at 7 bases. Trimming cost V 4 bases and J 6 bases; bases outside gene matches: 15. This CDR3 is built from 17 residues. Germline CDR1 is SGHNT and CDR2 is YYREEE (reference sequence). CDR3 nucleotide sequence: TGTGCCAGCAGCCTAAGGGGGACAGTTAGTCGTCCCGGGGAGCTGTTTTTT. It encodes CASSLRGTVSRPGELFF.

This rearrangement joins TRBV2 to TRBJ2-1; D is undetermined. The CDR3 extends over 12 amino acids. The V end lost 6 bases, the J end lost 8 bases, and 11 bases lay between the germline ends. CDR1 is SNHLY and CDR2 is FYNNEI in the germline V gene. CDR3 region: CASRMLGDEQFF. The CDR3 coding sequence is TGTGCCAGCAGAATGCTCGGTGATGAGCAGTTCTTC.

This clone has only one observation. V usage is TRBV7-8 and J usage is TRBJ2-7; D is unclear. There are 14 residues in the CDR3. V lost 5 bases, J lost 7 bases, and 18 bases lay in between. Looked up from germline, CDR1 is SGHVS and CDR2 is FQNEAQ. CDR3 loop: CASSPSTTFGEQYF. Here the CDR3 DNA reads TGTGCCAGCAGCCCCTCAACTACCTTCGGAGAGCAGTACTTC.

The rearrangement joins TRBV10-3 to TRBJ1-4, with D hard to call. Germline assignment: CDR1 ENHRY and CDR2 SYGVKD. This CDR3 comprises 13 residues. Trimming removed 8 bases at V and 5 bases at J, with 12 bases between. Here the CDR3 DNA reads TGTGCCATCGGTTCTGGCCCCAATGAAAAACTGTTTTTT. Translated: CAIGSGPNEKLFF.

This chain joins TRBV7-2 and TRBJ2-1; D is ambiguous. Trimming cost V 2 bases and J 2 bases, with 10 bases left between them. The CDR3 totals 15 residues. Germline values: CDR1 SGHTA, CDR2 FQGNSA. DNA of the CDR3: TGTGCCAGCAGCTTAAAGTTCGGGCCCTACAATGAGCAGTTCTTC. Translated: CASSLKFGPYNEQFF. The variable domain in full, with the rest retrieved from reference TRBV7-2 and TRBJ2-1, is GAGVSQSPSNKVTEKGKDVELRCDPISGHTALYWYRQSLGQGLEFLIYFQGNSAPDKSGLPSDRFSAERTGGSVSTLTIQRTQQEDSAVYLCASSLKFGPYNEQFFGPGTRLTVL.

V usage is TRBV24-1 and J usage is TRBJ1-5; maybe TRBD1 (6 bases). The CDR3 spans 19 residues. Per germline, CDR1 KGHDR and CDR2 SFDVKD. V lost 0 bases and J 0 bases, leaving 17 bases between the germline ends. The CDR3 loop reads CATSDLRDTLPLSNQPQHF. CDR3 sequence (DNA): TGTGCCACCAGTGATTTGAGGGACACCCTTCCTCTTAGCAATCAGCCCCAGCATTTT.

This chain uses TRBV28 with TRBJ2-7; 7 bases fit TRBD2. With V trimmed by 3 bases and J by 2 bases, 7 bases remained unmatched. In germline, CDR1 is MDHEN, CDR2 SYDVKM. The CDR3 is 15 residues long. CDR3 bases: TGTGCCAGCAGTTTTAATACTGGGACTACCTACGAGCAGTACTTC. Protein product: CASSFNTGTTYEQYF.

The V and J genes are TRBV4-3 and TRBJ2-7; D is possibly TRBD1 (5 bases). The germline V gene has CDR1 LGHNA and CDR2 YSLEER. This CDR3 region has 16 residues. V lost 0 bases and J 9 bases, leaving 21 bases between the germline ends. The CDR3 is CASSQDRPARGGVQYF. Here the CDR3 DNA reads TGCGCCAGCAGCCAAGATAGGCCTGCAAGGGGTGGCGTGCAGTACTTC.

In DNA, the CDR3 is TGTGCCACCAGCCCCCGGACTAGCGGGGGTACAGATACGCAGTATTTT. Protein: CATSPRTSGGTDTQYF. The chain carries TRBV15 and TRBJ2-3, with TRBD2 matching 13 bases. CDR1 is LNHNV, CDR2 YYDKDF, per germline (reference sequence). The CDR3 has 16 residues. The V gene end was trimmed by 5 bases and the J gene end by 3 bases; junction bases not matched to a gene: 5.

This chain joins TRBV5-1 and TRBJ2-1; 9 bases map to TRBD1. The germline CDR1 and CDR2 sequences are SGHRS and YFSETQ. The CDR3 covers 15 residues. Unmatched junction bases numbered 4, after V lost 3 bases and J lost 3 bases. CDR3 sequence reads: CASSWDRADYNEQFF. CDR3 coding DNA: TGCGCCAGCAGCTGGGACAGGGCCGACTACAATGAGCAGTTCTTC.

The V and J genes are TRBV7-8 and TRBJ2-2; unclear D gene. V was cut by 7 bases and J by 4 bases, with 7 bases left in between. CDR3 size: 12 residues. Germline-derived CDR1 and CDR2 are SGHVS and FQNEAQ. CDR3 protein: CASTRGTGELFF. CDR3 nucleotides: TGTGCCAGCACCCGAGGCACCGGGGAGCTGTTTTTT. The entire variable domain, with the rest obtained from reference TRBV7-8 and TRBJ2-2, is as follows: GAGVSQSPRYKVAKRGQDVALRCDPISGHVSLFWYQQALGQGPEFLTYFQNEAQLDKSGLPSDRFFAERPEGSVSTLKIQRTQQEDSAVYLCASTRGTGELFFGEGSRLTVL.

CDR3 protein: CASSRGTRITGELFF. The CDR3 DNA sequence: TGTGCCAGCAGCCGCGGGACTAGGATCACCGGGGAGCTGTTTTTT. The chain couples TRBV6-5 to TRBJ2-2; 8 positions match TRBD2. The V and J ends lost 6 bases and 4 bases, in that order; junction bases with no gene match: 7. The V gene's germline CDR1 is MNHEY and CDR2 SVGAGI. CDR3 length: 15 amino acids.

The genes are TRBV24-1 and TRBJ1-4, with D possibly being TRBD1 (5 bases). The CDR3 extends over 16 amino acids. Trimming pared 4 bases from V and 3 bases from J, leaving 14 bases between. Germline values: CDR1 KGHDR, CDR2 SFDVKD. CDR3 sequence (DNA): TGTGCCACCAGTGAGGGGAGCGGGGCGGCTAATGAAAAACTGTTTTTT. Translating it yields CATSEGSGAANEKLFF.

The CDR3: CATKTPGLDQETQYF. The CDR3 bases are TGTGCCACCAAAACGCCGGGACTAGATCAAGAGACCCAGTACTTC. The chain links TRBV15 to TRBJ2-5; 8 nucleotides line up with TRBD2. Per the germline V gene, CDR1 is LNHNV and CDR2 is YYDKDF (reference sequence). The length of the CDR3 is 15 residues. With V trimmed by 7 bases and J by 2 bases, 9 bases remained unmatched.

The rearrangement joins TRBV9 to TRBJ1-1; D gene uncertain. Germline loops: CDR1 SGDLS, CDR2 YYNGEE. V gave up 3 bases and J gave up 4 bases, with 22 bases separating them. CDR3 length equals 17 residues. The CDR3 DNA reads as TGTGCCAGCAGCGAGGGCGGATCCTATACGTGGGCCACTGAAGCTTTCTTT. This gives the protein CASSEGGSYTWATEAFF.

The chain couples TRBV9 to TRBJ2-7; possibly TRBD1 for D (6 bases). Germline CDR1 and CDR2: SGDLS and YYNGEE. The V end was cut by 4 bases, the J end by 6 bases, with 20 bases between. The CDR3 sequence is 15 residues long. For the CDR3, the DNA is TGTGCCAGCAGCCCTTCCGCCGGGACATCGTTCGAGCAGTACTTC. Its translation is CASSPSAGTSFEQYF.

For this clone: Other DNA sequences in the same sample also yield this CDR3. The CDR3 here is CASSLMGNQPQHF. The CDR3 DNA sequence: TGTGCCAGCAGTTTAATGGGGAATCAGCCCCAGCATTTT. The chain links TRBV27 to TRBJ1-5; no reliable D call. The CDR3 is 13 amino acids. The V gene lost 2 bases and the J gene lost 4 bases, with 6 bases spanning the gap. The germline V gene encodes CDR1 MNHEY and CDR2 SMNVEV (reference sequence).

The CDR3 nucleotides are TGTGCCAGCAGACCGGGACTAGCGGGAGAGGGCGAGACCCAGTACTTC. This codes for CASRPGLAGEGETQYF. The chain joins TRBV11-2 to TRBJ2-5; 14 nucleotides agree with TRBD2. The CDR3 runs 16 residues. Germline values: CDR1 SGHAT, CDR2 FQNNGV. After removal of 6 bases from V and 5 bases from J, the junction contained 8 bases not matched to a gene.

The chain couples TRBV24-1 to TRBJ2-1; TRBD2 matches 7 bases. Germline lookup yields CDR1 KGHDR and CDR2 SFDVKD. The CDR3 is made up of 15 amino acids. The trim removed 4 bases at V and 8 bases at J, leaving 10 bases unmatched. In DNA, the CDR3 is TGTGCCACCAGTGACCCAACCCGACTAGCCCATGAGCAGTTCTTC. This translates into CATSDPTRLAHEQFF.

The chain employs TRBV30 and TRBJ2-7; D remains unclear. Germline V lookup: CDR1 GTSNPN, CDR2 SVGIG (reference sequence). Trimming stripped 3 bases from V and 6 bases from J, with 18 bases between. The CDR3 loop spans 14 amino acids. CDR3 DNA: TGTGCCTGGAGCCTGAGTTTATCCCGGCTCGAGCAGTACTTC. Translation gives CAWSLSLSRLEQYF. The complete variable domain, with remaining parts taken from reference TRBV30 and TRBJ2-7, reads SQTIHQWPATLVQPVGSPLSLECTVEGTSNPNLYWYRQAAGRGLQLLFYSVGIGQISSEVPQNLSASRPQDRQFILSSKKLLLSDSGFYLCAWSLSLSRLEQYFGPGTRLTVT.

The J gene is TRBJ2-5, the V gene TRBV28; 10 bases fit TRBD2. The V segment lost 2 bases and the J segment 4 bases; nucleotides outside the gene matches: 7. The germline V gene has CDR1 MDHEN and CDR2 SYDVKM. This CDR3 is 16 amino acids long. The CDR3 nucleotides are TGTGCCAGCAGTTTAGATCTAGCGGGAGCGAGAGAGACCCAGTACTTC. Protein: CASSLDLAGARETQYF. Together with reference TRBV28 and TRBJ2-5, the CDR3 gives the full variable domain: DVKVTQSSRYLVKRTGEKVFLECVQDMDHENMFWYRQDPGLGLRLIYFSYDVKMKEKGDIPEGYSVSREKKERFSLILESASTNQTSMYLCASSLDLAGARETQYFGPGTRLLVL.